This T cell receptor beta chain stems from a study of T cells after yellow fever vaccination. V was pared by 3 bases and J by 1 base, with 10 bases between. CDR3 length: 16 residues. CDR1 is LGHNA, CDR2 YNFKEQ, per germline. This clonotype was seen a few times. Antigen unknown. One entry per CDR3 protein, called by TCRdb with MiXCR from the 5' RACE reads. The repertoire holds about 580,000 distinct CDR3 sequences, with about 17% as singletons. Study findings and constraints: Contaminants from the bulk population, in the form of abundant clonotypes, could be found in FACS-sorted repertoires.

The sequencing used PBMCs, collected about 5 days after the first yellow fever vaccination. The receptor's source is a man between 18 and 35 years old who received the YFV17D yellow fever vaccine. The V call is TRBV4-2, the J call TRBJ2-6; the D is unclear. CDR3 coding DNA: TGTGCCAGCAGCCAGACCGGACGGTCTGGGGCCAACGTCCTGACTTTC. Translation gives CASSQTGRSGANVLTF.